The present TCR beta chain was sequenced within a study of cytomegalovirus exposure and HLA in healthy donors. In the study overall: Ancestry clustering placed around 81% of roughly 400 genotyped donors in the Caucasian-associated cluster. Study-wide results and caveats: Later on, a genetic analysis was performed. It linked a missense variant in DCLRE1C with V- and J-gene trimming of TCR beta. High specificity and sensitivity for cytomegalovirus status were reported for the classifier.

Turning to this clone: Its specificity is unknown.

The PCR had 60 Vbeta and 13 Jbeta primers. TCRdb's table, derived via immunoSEQ multiplex PCR, lists solely in-frame clones and lacks some. The sample lists about 110,000 clones, over 70% occurring once. The CDR3 sequence is 18 residues long. J lost 0 bases, V lost 4 bases, and 13 bases had no gene match. CDR1 and CDR2 (germline): SEHNR, FQNEAQ (reference sequence). The gene calls are TRBV7-9 and TRBJ2-3, with 7 bases lining up with TRBD2. Source material: PBMCs. The TCR originated in a man under 40 in good health and CMV-seronegative. The CDR3 here is CASSYPLAWRGSTDTQYF. The CDR3 DNA follows: TGTGCCAGCAGCTACCCGTTAGCATGGCGGGGGAGCACAGATACGCAGTATTTT. The whole variable domain, remainder taken from reference TRBV7-9 and TRBJ2-3, is DTGVSQNPRHKITKRGQNVTFRCDPISEHNRLYWYRQTLGQGPEFLTYFQNEAQLEKSRLLSDRFSAERPKGSFSTLEIQRTEQGDSAMYLCASSYPLAWRGSTDTQYFGPGTRLTVL.